This T cell receptor (beta chain) was profiled in a study of T cells in Graves' hyperthyroidism and ophthalmopathy. Only one count was recorded for this clonotype. RNA transcripts served as the template for amplifying TCR beta CDR3 regions. The study used the HTBI primer set for a first-round RT-PCR of the TCR CDR3. Each CDR3 protein is one row after TCRdb ran MiXCR on the multiplex PCR reads. This sample carries hundreds of thousands of distinct CDR3 sequences, 20% of them seen once, and the ten largest clones take 34%. Specimen: blood. This clonotype originated in a man aged 25 to 40 with Graves' ophthalmopathy.

The CDR3 loop is CASSHTAGASQRGGTDTQYF. DNA of the CDR3: TGTGCCAGCAGTCACACGGCAGGGGCGTCACAGCGGGGCGGCACAGATACGCAGTATTTT. The J gene is TRBJ2-3, the V gene TRBV28; D possibly corresponds to TRBD2 (7 bases). CDR1 and CDR2 (germline): MDHEN, SYDVKM. V was shortened by 5 bases and J by 1 base, with 28 bases between the two germline ends. The CDR3 consists of 20 residues.